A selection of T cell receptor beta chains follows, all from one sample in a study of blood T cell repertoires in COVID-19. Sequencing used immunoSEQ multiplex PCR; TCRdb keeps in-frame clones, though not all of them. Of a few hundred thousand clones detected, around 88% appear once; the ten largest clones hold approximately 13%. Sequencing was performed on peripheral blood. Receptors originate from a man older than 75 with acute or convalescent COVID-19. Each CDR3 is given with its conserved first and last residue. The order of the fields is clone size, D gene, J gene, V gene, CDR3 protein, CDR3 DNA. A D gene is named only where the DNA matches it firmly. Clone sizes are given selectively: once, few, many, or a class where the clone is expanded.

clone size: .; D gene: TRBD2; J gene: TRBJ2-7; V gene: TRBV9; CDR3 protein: CASSERAGGIMLYF; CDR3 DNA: TGTGCCAGCAGCGAACGGGCGGGAGGGATTATGTTATACTTC
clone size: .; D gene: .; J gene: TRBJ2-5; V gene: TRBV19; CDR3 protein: CASSLGPTGGGQETQYF; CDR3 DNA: TGTGCCAGTAGCCTCGGGCCAACAGGGGGGGGACAAGAGACCCAGTACTTC
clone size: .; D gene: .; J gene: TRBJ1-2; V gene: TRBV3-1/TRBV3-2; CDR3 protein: CASSPGQTGGYTF; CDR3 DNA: TGTGCCAGCAGTCCAGGACAGACGGGGGGCTACACCTTC
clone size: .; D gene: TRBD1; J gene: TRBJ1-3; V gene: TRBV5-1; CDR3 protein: CASSWGQGKGNTIYF; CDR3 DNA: TGCGCCAGCAGCTGGGGACAGGGAAAAGGAAACACCATATATTTT
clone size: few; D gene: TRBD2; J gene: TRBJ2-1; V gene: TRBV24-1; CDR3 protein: CATSDRGAGVFNEQFF; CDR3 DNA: TGTGCCACCAGTGACCGCGGGGCGGGAGTATTCAATGAGCAGTTCTTC
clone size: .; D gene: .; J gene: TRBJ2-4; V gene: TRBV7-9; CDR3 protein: CASSLAKWYEGAKNIQYF; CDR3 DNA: TGTGCCAGCAGCTTAGCGAAATGGTATGAGGGTGCCAAAAACATTCAGTACTTC
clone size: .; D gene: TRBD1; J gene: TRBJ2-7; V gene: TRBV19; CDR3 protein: CASTTRQGGEQYF; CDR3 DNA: TGTGCCAGTACCACCCGACAGGGCGGAGAGCAGTACTTC
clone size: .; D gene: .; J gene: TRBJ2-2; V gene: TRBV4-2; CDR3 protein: CASSTQDEGTGELFF; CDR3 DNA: TGTGCCAGCAGCACCCAGGACGAGGGAACCGGGGAGCTGTTTTTT
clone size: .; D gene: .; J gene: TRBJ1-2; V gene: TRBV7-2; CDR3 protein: CASSPHSGGWNYGYTF; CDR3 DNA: TGTGCCAGCAGCCCGCACTCGGGAGGCTGGAACTATGGCTACACCTTC
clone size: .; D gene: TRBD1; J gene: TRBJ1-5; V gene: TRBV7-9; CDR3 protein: CASSEGGQGGSWWQPQHF; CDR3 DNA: TGTGCCAGCAGCGAAGGGGGACAGGGGGGCTCCTGGTGGCAGCCCCAGCATTTT
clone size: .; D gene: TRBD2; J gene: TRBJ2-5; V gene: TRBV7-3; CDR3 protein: CASSLRAGGKETQYF; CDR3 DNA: TGTGCCAGCAGCTTACGAGCGGGAGGGAAAGAGACCCAGTACTTC
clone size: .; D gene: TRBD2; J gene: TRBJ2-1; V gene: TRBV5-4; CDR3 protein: CASSPSSGGAYEQFF; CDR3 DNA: TGTGCCAGCAGCCCGTCTAGCGGGGGGGCCTATGAGCAGTTCTTC
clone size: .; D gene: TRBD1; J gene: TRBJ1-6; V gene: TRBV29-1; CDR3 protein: CSVGTGGNSPLHF; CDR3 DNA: TGCAGCGTGGGGACAGGGGGAAATTCACCCCTCCACTTT
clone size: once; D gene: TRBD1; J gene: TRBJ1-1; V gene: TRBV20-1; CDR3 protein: CSASGRQGGGTEAFF; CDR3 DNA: TGCAGTGCTAGTGGGCGACAGGGTGGCGGCACTGAAGCTTTCTTT
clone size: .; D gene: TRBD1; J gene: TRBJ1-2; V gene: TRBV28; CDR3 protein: CASNPLDRIYGYTF; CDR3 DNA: TGTGCCAGCAACCCCCTGGACAGGATCTATGGCTACACCTTC
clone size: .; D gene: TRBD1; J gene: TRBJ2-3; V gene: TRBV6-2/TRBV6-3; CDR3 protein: CASSYGQASTDTQYF; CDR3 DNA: TGTGCCAGCAGTTACGGACAGGCGAGCACAGATACGCAGTATTTT
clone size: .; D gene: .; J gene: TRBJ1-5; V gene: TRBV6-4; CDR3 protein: CASSGLRGQPQHF; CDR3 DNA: TGTGCCAGCAGTGGTCTCCGGGGGCAGCCCCAGCATTTT
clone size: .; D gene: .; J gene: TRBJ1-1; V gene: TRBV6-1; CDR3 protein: CASSEGGLKTEAFF; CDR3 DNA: TGTGCCAGCAGTGAAGGGGGGCTAAAAACTGAAGCTTTCTTT
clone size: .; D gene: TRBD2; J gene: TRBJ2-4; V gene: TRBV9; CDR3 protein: CASSLASGDVQYF; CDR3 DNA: TGTGCCAGCAGCCTGGCGAGCGGGGACGTTCAGTACTTC
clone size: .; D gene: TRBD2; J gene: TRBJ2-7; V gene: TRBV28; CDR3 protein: CASSLRGVAEPYEQYF; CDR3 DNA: TGTGCCAGCAGTCTTCGGGGGGTAGCGGAGCCCTACGAGCAGTACTTC
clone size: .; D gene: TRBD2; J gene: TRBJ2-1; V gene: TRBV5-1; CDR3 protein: CASTIAGDSYNEQFF; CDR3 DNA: TGCGCCAGCACCATCGCGGGGGACTCCTACAATGAGCAGTTCTTC
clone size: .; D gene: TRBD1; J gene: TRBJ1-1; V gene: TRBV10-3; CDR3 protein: CAISEQGAQVTEAFF; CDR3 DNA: TGTGCCATCAGTGAGCAGGGGGCGCAGGTCACTGAAGCTTTCTTT
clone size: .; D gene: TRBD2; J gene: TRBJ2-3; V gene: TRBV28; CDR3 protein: CAIHSSAGGPDTQYF; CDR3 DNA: TGTGCCATACATTCCTCAGCGGGAGGACCAGATACGCAGTATTTT
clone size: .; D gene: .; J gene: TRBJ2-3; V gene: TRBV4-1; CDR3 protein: CASSQVLTADTQYF; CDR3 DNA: TGCGCCAGCAGCCAAGTATTAACAGCAGATACGCAGTATTTT
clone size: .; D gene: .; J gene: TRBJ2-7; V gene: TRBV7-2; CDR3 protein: CASSLFRALGEQYF; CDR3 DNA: TGTGCCAGCAGCTTATTCAGGGCCCTCGGGGAGCAGTACTTC
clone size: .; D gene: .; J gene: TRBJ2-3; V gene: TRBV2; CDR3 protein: CASSGGVIRTDTQYF; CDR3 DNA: TGTGCCAGCTCTGGGGGCGTAATAAGAACAGATACGCAGTATTTT
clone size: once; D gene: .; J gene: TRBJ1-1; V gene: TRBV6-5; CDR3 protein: CASVDAGGKNTEAFF; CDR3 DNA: TGTGCCAGCGTAGATGCAGGCGGGAAGAACACTGAAGCTTTCTTT
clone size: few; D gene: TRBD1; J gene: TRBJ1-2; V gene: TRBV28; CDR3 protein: CASRRTGANYGYTF; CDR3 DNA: TGTGCCAGCAGACGGACAGGGGCTAACTATGGCTACACCTTC
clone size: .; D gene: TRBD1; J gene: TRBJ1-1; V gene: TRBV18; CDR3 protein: CASSPDRGTEAFF; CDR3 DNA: TGTGCCAGCTCACCCGACAGGGGGACTGAAGCTTTCTTT
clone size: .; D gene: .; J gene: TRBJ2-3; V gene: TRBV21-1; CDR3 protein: CASSSRDISTDTQYF; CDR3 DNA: TGTGCCAGCAGCAGCCGGGACATATCCACAGATACGCAGTATTTT
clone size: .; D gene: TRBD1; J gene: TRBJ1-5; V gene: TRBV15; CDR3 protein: CATSRGPTGNNQPQHF; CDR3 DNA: TGTGCCACCAGCAGAGGCCCGACAGGGAACAATCAGCCCCAGCATTTT
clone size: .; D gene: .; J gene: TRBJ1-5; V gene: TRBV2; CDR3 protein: CASSSDAGGRQPQHF; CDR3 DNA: TGTGCCAGCAGCTCGGACGCGGGGGGCAGGCAGCCCCAGCATTTT
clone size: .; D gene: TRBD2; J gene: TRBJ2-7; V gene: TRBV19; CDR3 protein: CASSLAGVVGEQYF; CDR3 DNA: TGTGCCAGTAGTTTAGCGGGAGTGGTCGGCGAGCAGTACTTC
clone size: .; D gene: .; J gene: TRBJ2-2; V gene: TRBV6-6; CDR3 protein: CASRQVDTGELFF; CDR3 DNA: TGTGCCAGCAGACAGGTAGACACCGGGGAGCTGTTTTTT
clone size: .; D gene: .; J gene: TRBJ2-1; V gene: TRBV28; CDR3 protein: CASSLLVRGNEQFF; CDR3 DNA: TGTGCCAGCAGTTTATTAGTAAGAGGCAATGAGCAGTTCTTC
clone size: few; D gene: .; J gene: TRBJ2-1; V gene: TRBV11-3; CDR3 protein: CASSLGGQVRNEQFF; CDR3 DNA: TGTGCCAGCAGCTTGGGAGGACAGGTTAGGAATGAGCAGTTCTTC
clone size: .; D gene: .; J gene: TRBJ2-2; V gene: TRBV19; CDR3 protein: CASSIDRAGTRNTGELFF; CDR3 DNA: TGTGCCAGTAGTATAGATCGGGCCGGGACAAGAAACACCGGGGAGCTGTTTTTT
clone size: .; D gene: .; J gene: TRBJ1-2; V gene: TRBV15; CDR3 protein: CATSREARVHGYTF; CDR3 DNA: TGTGCCACCAGCAGAGAGGCCCGGGTTCATGGCTACACCTTC
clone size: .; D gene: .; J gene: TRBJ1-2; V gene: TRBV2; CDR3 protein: CASSESRSGGLYTF; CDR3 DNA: TGTGCCAGCAGTGAGAGCAGGTCTGGGGGGTTATACACCTTC
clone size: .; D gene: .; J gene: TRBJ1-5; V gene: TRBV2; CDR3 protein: CASSEQGSNQPQHF; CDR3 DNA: TGTGCCAGCAGTGAACAGGGCAGCAATCAGCCCCAGCATTTT
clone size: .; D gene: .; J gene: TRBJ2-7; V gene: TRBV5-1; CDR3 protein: CASSPEAGRSSYEQYF; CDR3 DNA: TGCGCCAGCAGCCCCGAGGCGGGACGGTCCTCCTACGAGCAGTACTTC
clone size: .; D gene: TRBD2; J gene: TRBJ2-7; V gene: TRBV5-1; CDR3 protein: CASSLAAGFVNEQYF; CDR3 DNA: TGCGCCAGCAGCTTGGCAGCGGGATTCGTCAACGAGCAGTACTTC
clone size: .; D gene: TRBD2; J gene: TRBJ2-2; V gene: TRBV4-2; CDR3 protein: CASSQGLAGTGELFF; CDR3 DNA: TGTGCCAGCAGCCAAGGACTAGCAGGAACCGGGGAGCTGTTTTTT
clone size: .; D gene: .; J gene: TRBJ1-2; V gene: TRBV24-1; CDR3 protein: CATSDGDTLNYGYTF; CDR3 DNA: TGTGCCACCAGTGATGGGGACACACTTAACTATGGCTACACCTTC
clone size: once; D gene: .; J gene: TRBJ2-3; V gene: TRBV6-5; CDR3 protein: CASTRSGLPTDTQYF; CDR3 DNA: TGTGCCAGCACCAGATCGGGACTGCCCACAGATACGCAGTATTTT
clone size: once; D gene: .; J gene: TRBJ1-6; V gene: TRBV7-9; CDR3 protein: CASSLAGRTQSSPLHF; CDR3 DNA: TGTGCCAGCAGCTTAGCCGGCAGGACTCAGAGTTCACCCCTCCACTTT
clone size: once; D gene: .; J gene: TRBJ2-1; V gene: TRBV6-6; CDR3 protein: CASSPMDEQFF; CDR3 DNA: TGTGCCAGCAGTCCTATGGATGAGCAGTTCTTC
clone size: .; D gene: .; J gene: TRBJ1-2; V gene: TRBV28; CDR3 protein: CASSFYTSYGYTF; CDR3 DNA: TGTGCCAGCAGTTTTTACACCAGCTATGGCTACACCTTC
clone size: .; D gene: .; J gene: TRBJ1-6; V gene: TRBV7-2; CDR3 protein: CASSSGQPSAASYNSPLHF; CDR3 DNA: TGTGCCAGCAGCAGCGGACAGCCATCGGCCGCCTCCTATAATTCACCCCTCCACTTT
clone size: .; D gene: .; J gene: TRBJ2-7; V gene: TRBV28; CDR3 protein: CASSKTTLEQYF; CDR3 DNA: TGTGCCAGCAGTAAGACAACTCTCGAGCAGTACTTC
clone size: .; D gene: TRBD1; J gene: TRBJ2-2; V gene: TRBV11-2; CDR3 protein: CASSQGQGWTGELFF; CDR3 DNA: TGTGCCAGCAGCCAGGGACAGGGTTGGACCGGGGAGCTGTTTTTT
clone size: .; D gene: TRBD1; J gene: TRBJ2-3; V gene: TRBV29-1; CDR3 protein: CSAGGTTDTQYF; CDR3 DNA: TGCAGCGCAGGGGGCACCACAGATACGCAGTATTTT